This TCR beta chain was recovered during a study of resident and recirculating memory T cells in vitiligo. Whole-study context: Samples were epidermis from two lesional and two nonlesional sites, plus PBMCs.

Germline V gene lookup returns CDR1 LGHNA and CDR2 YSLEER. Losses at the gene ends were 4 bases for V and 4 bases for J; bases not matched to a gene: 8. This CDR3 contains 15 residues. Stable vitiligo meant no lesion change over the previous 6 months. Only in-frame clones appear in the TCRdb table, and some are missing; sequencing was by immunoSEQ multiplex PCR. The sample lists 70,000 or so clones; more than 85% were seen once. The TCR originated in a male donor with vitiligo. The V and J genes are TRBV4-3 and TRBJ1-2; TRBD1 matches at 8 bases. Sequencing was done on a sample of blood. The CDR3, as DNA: TGCGCCAGCAGCCCCAGAGACAGGGGTTCCTATGGCTACACCTTC. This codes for CASSPRDRGSYGYTF.